The 12 T cell receptor beta chains below come from one sample, sequenced in a study of cytomegalovirus exposure and HLA in healthy donors. PCR primers comprised 60 Vbeta and 13 Jbeta primers. This table comes from immunoSEQ multiplex PCR, and its TCRdb copy is limited to in-frame clones, with some not included. The sample lists 95,000 to 150,000 clones, approximately 79% occurring once. Specimen: PBMCs. The receptor source for this set is a man aged 25-45 years in good health and CMV-seronegative.

This chain connects TRBV6-6 to TRBJ2-2; weak D call: TRBD1 (6 bases). Per the germline V gene, CDR1 is MNHNY and CDR2 is SVGAGI (reference sequence). The CDR3 totals 14 residues. Trimming pared 5 bases from V and 2 bases from J, leaving 9 bases between. Here the CDR3 DNA reads TGTGCCAGCAGTGGACAGCTAAACACCGGGGAGCTGTTTTTT. Its translation: CASSGQLNTGELFF.

V and J are TRBV19 and TRBJ2-7, with 9 nucleotides matching TRBD1. Germline V lookup: CDR1 LNHDA, CDR2 SQIVND (reference sequence). Trimming removed 6 bases from V and 6 bases from J; junction bases left unmatched: 9. This CDR3 has 14 residues. The CDR3 DNA sequence: TGTGCCAGTAGGAGGACAGGGGCAGGATCCGAGCAGTACTTC. It specifies CASRRTGAGSEQYF.

This chain connects TRBV28 to TRBJ2-3; 7 nucleotides line up with TRBD1. The V gene end was trimmed by 4 bases and the J gene end by 4 bases; junction bases not matched to a gene: 17. CDR3 length: 18 amino acids. From germline, CDR1 is MDHEN and CDR2 SYDVKM. In DNA, the CDR3 is TGTGCCAGCAGTTCACCATTATACGAAGACAGGGCACCAGATACGCAGTATTTT. Protein sequence: CASSSPLYEDRAPDTQYF.

J is TRBJ2-7 and V is TRBV7-9; D not certain. The V gene's germline CDR1 is SEHNR and CDR2 FQNEAQ (reference sequence). Trimming removed 1 base from V and 2 bases from J, with 3 bases in between. This CDR3 contains 12 residues. CDR3 residues: CASSLGAYEQYF. The CDR3 DNA sequence: TGTGCCAGCAGCTTAGGCGCCTACGAGCAGTACTTC. The full variable domain, with the rest looked up from reference TRBV7-9 and TRBJ2-7, is DTGVSQNPRHKITKRGQNVTFRCDPISEHNRLYWYRQTLGQGPEFLTYFQNEAQLEKSRLLSDRFSAERPKGSFSTLEIQRTEQGDSAMYLCASSLGAYEQYFGPGTRLTVT.

Only one count was recorded for this clone. The genes are TRBV28 and TRBJ1-5; tentative D call: TRBD1 (5 bases). The CDR3 covers 12 residues. With 8 bases removed from V and 4 bases from J, the gap between germline ends came to 9 bases. The germline CDR1 and CDR2 sequences are MDHEN and SYDVKM. The CDR3 spells CASGGENQPQHF. The CDR3, as DNA: TGTGCCAGCGGGGGGGAGAATCAGCCCCAGCATTTT.

On this clone itself: The sample has other DNA sequences that encode this CDR3 too. The chain is built from TRBV15 and TRBJ2-5; no definite D call. The V and J ends lost 1 base and 2 bases respectively, with 5 bases between them. CDR3 length equals 13 residues. CDR1 LNHNV and CDR2 YYDKDF come from the germline V gene (reference sequence). CDR3 protein: CATSRGQQETQYF. Here the CDR3 DNA reads TGTGCCACCAGCAGAGGCCAGCAAGAGACCCAGTACTTC.

The chain has TRBV5-1 and TRBJ2-5; 7 nucleotides match TRBD1. The J segment lost 1 base and the V segment lost 4 bases, leaving 10 bases of the junction unmatched. CDR3 length: 16 amino acids. Germline-derived CDR1 and CDR2 are SGHRS and YFSETQ. The CDR3 here is CASSRTPGQLQETQYF. The CDR3 coding sequence is TGCGCCAGCAGCCGGACCCCGGGACAGCTCCAAGAGACCCAGTACTTC.

The J gene is TRBJ1-2, the V gene TRBV28, with D possibly being TRBD1 (5 bases). The CDR3 sequence is 12 residues long. The germline V and J ends were trimmed by 6 bases and 7 bases, with 12 bases remaining between them. Germline assignment: CDR1 MDHEN and CDR2 SYDVKM. The CDR3 loop is CASSLVGAGYTF. CDR3 sequence (DNA): TGTGCCAGCAGCCTGGTAGGGGCTGGCTACACCTTC.

This clone has a single count. This chain links TRBV4-1 with TRBJ2-2, with D maybe TRBD2 (6 bases). Trimming stripped 2 bases from V and 6 bases from J, with 13 bases between. The CDR3 has 15 amino acids. The germline V gene has CDR1 MGHRA and CDR2 YSYEKL. CDR3 bases: TGCGCCAGCAGCCAACCCGGGAGCAGGTCCGGGGAGCTGTTTTTT. Its translation: CASSQPGSRSGELFF.

The rearrangement joins TRBV14 to TRBJ2-5; possible D gene TRBD2, 5 bases. The V gene lost 0 bases and the J gene lost 5 bases, with 13 bases spanning the gap. The CDR3 has 15 residues. CDR1 and CDR2 from the germline V gene are SGHDN and FVKESK. CDR3 DNA: TGTGCCAGCAGCCAAGATAGTAGTTGGGAGGAGACCCAGTACTTC. This encodes CASSQDSSWEETQYF.

This clone was found a few times. The chain links TRBV2 to TRBJ2-1, with TRBD2 identical over 8 bases. This CDR3 region has 16 residues. The V segment lost 5 bases and the J segment 6 bases; nucleotides outside the gene matches: 12. Germline loops: CDR1 SNHLY, CDR2 FYNNEI. The CDR3 bases are TGTGCCAGCAGTCCCTCCTCCGGGGGGGCGGGCAATGAGCAGTTCTTC. It specifies CASSPSSGGAGNEQFF.

The V and J genes are TRBV9 and TRBJ2-7; the D gene is possibly TRBD1 (6 bases). The V gene's germline CDR1 is SGDLS and CDR2 YYNGEE. The CDR3 has 16 residues. V shed 0 bases and J shed 4 bases, with 17 bases lying between them. CDR3 sequence reads: CASSVEGHREYYEQYF. The CDR3 region has the DNA TGTGCCAGCAGCGTAGAGGGGCACAGGGAGTATTACGAGCAGTACTTC. Supplemented by reference TRBV9 and TRBJ2-7, the full variable domain reads DSGVTQTPKHLITATGQRVTLRCSPRSGDLSVYWYQQSLDQGLQFLIQYYNGEERAKGNILERFSAQQFPDLHSELNLSSLELGDSALYFCASSVEGHREYYEQYFGPGTRLTVT.